This T cell receptor beta chain was sequenced during a study of T cells in localized non-small cell lung cancer. Data came from immunoSEQ multiplex PCR; TCRdb stores just in-frame clones and leaves some out. Altogether some 16,000 clones are present, around 83% being singletons, with the ten largest covering about 24%. Notes on this clone: The antigen remains unidentified.

V was trimmed by 0 bases and J by 6 bases, leaving 12 bases between them. The CDR3 length is 14 residues. Germline assignment: CDR1 SGHNT and CDR2 YYREEE (reference sequence). Whole-study results and caveats: Prolonged overall survival went with higher T cell density in the blood. The highest T cell clonality was in uninvolved adjacent lung, above tumor. Detection in adjacent lung was observed for a median around 55 of the top 100 tumor clones.

The chain links TRBV5-4 to TRBJ1-1; unclear D gene. Sequencing used peripheral blood, obtained before any cancer treatment. The clonotype originates from a male donor aged 60 or older with stage I lung adenocarcinoma. The CDR3 sequence: CASSLEAATAEAFF. The CDR3 DNA follows: TGTGCCAGCAGCTTGGAGGCAGCTACAGCTGAAGCTTTCTTT.